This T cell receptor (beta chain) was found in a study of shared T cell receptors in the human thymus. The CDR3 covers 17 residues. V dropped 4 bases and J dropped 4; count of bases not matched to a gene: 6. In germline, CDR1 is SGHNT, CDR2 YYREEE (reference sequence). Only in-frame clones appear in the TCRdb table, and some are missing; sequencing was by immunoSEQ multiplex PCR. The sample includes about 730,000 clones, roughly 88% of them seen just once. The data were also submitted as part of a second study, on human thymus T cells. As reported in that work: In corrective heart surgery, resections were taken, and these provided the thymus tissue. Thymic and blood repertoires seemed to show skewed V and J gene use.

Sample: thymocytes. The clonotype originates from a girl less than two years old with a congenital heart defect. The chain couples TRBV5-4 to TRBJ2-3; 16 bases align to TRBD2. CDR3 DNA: TGTGCCAGCAGCGGGGGACTAGCGGGGGGGCCGGCAGATACGCAGTATTTT. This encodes CASSGGLAGGPADTQYF. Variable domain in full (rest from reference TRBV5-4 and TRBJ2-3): ETGVTQSPTHLIKTRGQQVTLRCSSQSGHNTVSWYQQALGQGPQFIFQYYREEENGRGNFPPRFSGLQFPNYSSELNVNALELDDSALYLCASSGGLAGGPADTQYFGPGTRLTVL.